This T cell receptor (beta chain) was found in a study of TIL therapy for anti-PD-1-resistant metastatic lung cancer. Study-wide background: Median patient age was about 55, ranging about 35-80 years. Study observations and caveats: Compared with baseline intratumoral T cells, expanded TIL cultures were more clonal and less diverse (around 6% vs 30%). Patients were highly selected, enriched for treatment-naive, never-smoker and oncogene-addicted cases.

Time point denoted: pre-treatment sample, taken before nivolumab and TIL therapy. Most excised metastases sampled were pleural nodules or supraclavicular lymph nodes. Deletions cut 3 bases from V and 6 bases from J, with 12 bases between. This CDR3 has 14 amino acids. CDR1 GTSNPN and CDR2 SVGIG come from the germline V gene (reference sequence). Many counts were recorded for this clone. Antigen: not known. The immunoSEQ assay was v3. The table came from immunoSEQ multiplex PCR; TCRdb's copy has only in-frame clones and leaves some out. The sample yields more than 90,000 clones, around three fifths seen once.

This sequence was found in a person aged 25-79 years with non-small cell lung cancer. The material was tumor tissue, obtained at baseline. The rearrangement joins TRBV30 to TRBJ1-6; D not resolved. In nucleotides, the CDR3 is TGTGCCTGGAGAGAGGTTTATAGTAATTCACCCCTCCACTTT. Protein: CAWREVYSNSPLHF.